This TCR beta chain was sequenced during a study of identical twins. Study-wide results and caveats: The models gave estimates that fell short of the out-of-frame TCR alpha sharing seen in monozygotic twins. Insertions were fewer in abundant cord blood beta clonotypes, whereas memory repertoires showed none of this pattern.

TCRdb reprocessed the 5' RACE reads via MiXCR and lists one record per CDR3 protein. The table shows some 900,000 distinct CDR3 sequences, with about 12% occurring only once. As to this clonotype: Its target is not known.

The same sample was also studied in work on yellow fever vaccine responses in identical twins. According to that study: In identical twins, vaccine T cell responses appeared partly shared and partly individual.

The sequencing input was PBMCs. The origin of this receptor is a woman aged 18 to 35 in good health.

CDR3 in amino acids: CASSYFRGSRGDQETQYF. CDR3 coding DNA: TGTGCCAGCAGTTATTTTCGTGGATCTCGAGGGGACCAAGAGACCCAGTACTTC. The J gene is TRBJ2-5, the V gene TRBV6-2 or TRBV6-3, with D tentatively TRBD1 or TRBD2 (5 bases each). V dropped 3 bases and J dropped 0 bases, with 20 bases sitting between them. Per germline, CDR1 MNHEY and CDR2 SVGEGT. The length of the CDR3 is 18 residues.